The clone carrying this TCR beta chain was seen a handful of times. A multiplex PCR was run with 60 Vbeta primers and 13 Jbeta primers. Repertoires were generated with immunoSEQ multiplex PCR, while TCRdb's copy carries only in-frame clones and drops some. The repertoire holds 200,000 to 300,000 clones, with approximately 84% as singletons. Trimming at V came to 0 bases and at J to 5 bases, leaving 18 bases not matched to a gene. There are 19 residues in the CDR3. Germline-derived CDR1 and CDR2 are LGHNA and YSLEER. The sample originates from a study of cytomegalovirus exposure and HLA in healthy donors.

The clonotype comes from a middle-aged woman in good health and CMV-seropositive. The gene calls are TRBV4-3 and TRBJ1-1; 7 positions match TRBD1. Sequencing used PBMCs. The CDR3 protein is CASSQDRKGARSGKTEAFF. The CDR3 DNA reads TGCGCCAGCAGCCAAGACAGAAAGGGGGCTAGGAGTGGGAAGACTGAAGCTTTCTTT.